This T cell receptor beta chain derives from a study of blood T cell repertoires in COVID-19. On the study more broadly: Sources were T cells, B-cell-depleted T cells, or PBMCs; the material itself was cDNA or gDNA.

The germline gives CDR1 SNHLY, CDR2 FYNNEI. The length of the CDR3 is 15 residues. V gave up 1 base and J gave up 4 bases; unmatched junction bases: 5. The age range of participants was 18 to 89 years, with residence in 20 to 25 US areas. Participants were placed into cohorts based on the clinical history they reported. Either two negative PCRs, clearance, or symptom resolution qualified Cohort 3 donors as recovered. The protocol was immunoSEQ multiplex PCR, while the TCRdb copy is restricted to in-frame clones and leaves out a portion. The repertoire holds some 300,000 clones, with roughly 86% as singletons.

The clonotype originates from a woman in her twenties or thirties who had recovered from COVID-19. The specimen sequenced was PBMCs or T cells enriched from blood (not recorded which). The chain has TRBV2 and TRBJ1-2; the match to TRBD1 covers 8 bases. The CDR3 DNA sequence: TGTGCCAGCAGTGAAGAGCCAGGGGGCTTCTATGGCTACACCTTC. It translates to CASSEEPGGFYGYTF.